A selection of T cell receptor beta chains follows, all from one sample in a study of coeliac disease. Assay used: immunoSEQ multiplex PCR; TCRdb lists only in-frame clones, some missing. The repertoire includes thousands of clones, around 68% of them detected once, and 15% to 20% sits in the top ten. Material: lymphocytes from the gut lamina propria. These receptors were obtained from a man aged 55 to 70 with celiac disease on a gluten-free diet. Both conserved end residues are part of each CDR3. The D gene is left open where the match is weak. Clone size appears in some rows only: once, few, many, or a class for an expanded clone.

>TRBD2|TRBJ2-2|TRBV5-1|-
TGCGCCAGCAGCCCCCTTCCCCGGCTAGCGGGGGCCGCGAACACCGGGGAGCTGTTTTTT
CASSPLPRLAGAANTGELFF
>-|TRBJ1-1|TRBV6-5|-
TGTGCCAGCAGGACCCAATCAGGGAACACTGAAGCTTTCTTT
CASRTQSGNTEAFF
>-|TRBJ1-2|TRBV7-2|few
TGTGCCAGCAGTCCGCAGGGTATCCCGGGCTATGGCTACACCTTC
CASSPQGIPGYGYTF
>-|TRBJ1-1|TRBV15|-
TGTGCCACCAGCAGTTACGACCCAGAGCGGGATACTTTCTTT
CATSSYDPERDTFF
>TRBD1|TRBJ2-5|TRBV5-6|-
TGTGCCAGCAGCTGGGGGGACAGGCAAGAGACCCAGTACTTC
CASSWGDRQETQYF
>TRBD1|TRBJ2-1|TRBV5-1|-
TGCGCCAGCAGCGGGACAGGGGGTCTTAATGAGCAGTTCTTC
CASSGTGGLNEQFF
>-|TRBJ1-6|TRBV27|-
TGTGCCAGCAGGATGCAGGGTGTCTCCTATAATTCACCCCTCCACTTT
CASRMQGVSYNSPLHF
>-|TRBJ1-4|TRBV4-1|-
TGCGCCAGCAGCCCCCAAGGGCAGCGGTATGAAAAACTGTTTTTT
CASSPQGQRYEKLFF
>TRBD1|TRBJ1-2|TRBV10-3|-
TGTGCCATCAGTGGACAGGGGGCCGACTATGGCTACACCTTC
CAISGQGADYGYTF
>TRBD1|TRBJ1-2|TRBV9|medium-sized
TGTGCCAGCAGCGCGACCGGGACAGCTAACTATGGCTACACCTTC
CASSATGTANYGYTF
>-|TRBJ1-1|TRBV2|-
TGTGCCAGCAGGGAGAGCGCAGGGTATATGGCTGAAGCTTTCTTT
CASRESAGYMAEAFF
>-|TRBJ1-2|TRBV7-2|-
TGTGCCAGCTCCCCGGGGGGAACCCGAGCTAACTATGGCTACACCTTC
CASSPGGTRANYGYTF
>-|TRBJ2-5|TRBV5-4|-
TGTGCCAGCAGCCCGGGACTGCTTAAGGAGACCCAGTACTTC
CASSPGLLKETQYF
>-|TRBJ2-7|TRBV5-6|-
TGTGCCAGCAAAGCTCCTATGGGGGCAGGGTACCACGAGCAGTACTTC
CASKAPMGAGYHEQYF
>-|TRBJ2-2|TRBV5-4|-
TGTGCCAGCAGCTTGGAAGGGGGGGCACGCGGGGAGCTGTTTTTT
CASSLEGGARGELFF
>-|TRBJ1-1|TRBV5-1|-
TGCGCCAGCAGCTTGGATGGCAGTCGGAACACTGAAGCTTTCTTT
CASSLDGSRNTEAFF
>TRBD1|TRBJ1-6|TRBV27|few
TGTGCCAGCAGGGGATCGACAGGGTCTAATTCACCCCTCCACTTT
CASRGSTGSNSPLHF
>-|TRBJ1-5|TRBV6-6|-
TGTGCCAGCAGTTACTCCTCGGGGTCCCAGCCCCAGCATTTT
CASSYSSGSQPQHF
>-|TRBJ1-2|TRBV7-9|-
TGTGCCAGCAGCTTAGAGACTCTCGAGGGAGGCTACACCTTC
CASSLETLEGGYTF
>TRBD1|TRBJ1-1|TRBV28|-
TGTGCCAGCGCTAAGACAGGGGTACGGGCTGAAGCTTTCTTT
CASAKTGVRAEAFF
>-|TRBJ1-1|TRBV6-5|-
TGTGCCAGCAGTTTAGCAGTGATGAACACTGAAGCTTTCTTT
CASSLAVMNTEAFF
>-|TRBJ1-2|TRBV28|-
TGTGCCAGCAGTTTATTTAGTGGCTACACCTTC
CASSLFSGYTF